This passage covers 18 T cell receptor beta chains from one sample sequenced in a study of blood T cell repertoires in COVID-19. The data were produced by immunoSEQ multiplex PCR, yet TCRdb's version contains in-frame clones alone and is incomplete. The repertoire holds over 200,000 clones, around 84% seen once, with 15% to 18% in the top ten. The sequenced material came from PBMCs or T cells enriched from blood (not recorded which). These receptors were taken from a man aged 18-30 years who had recovered from COVID-19.

This chain joins TRBV4-1 and TRBJ2-7; 8 bases line up with TRBD2. Germline-derived CDR1 and CDR2 are MGHRA and YSYEKL. Unmatched junction bases numbered 9, after V lost 1 base and J lost 4 bases. The CDR3 loop spans 16 amino acids. This chain's CDR3 is CASSQVTGGLWYEQYF. The CDR3 nucleotides read TGCGCCAGCAGCCAAGTTACGGGAGGGCTATGGTACGAGCAGTACTTC.

This clone showed up just a few times. This rearrangement joins TRBV27 to TRBJ1-5; the D gene is possibly TRBD1 (6 bases). CDR1 is MNHEY and CDR2 is SMNVEV in the germline V gene (reference sequence). Trimming took off 6 bases at V and 5 bases at J, with 17 bases between the two ends. The CDR3 has 15 residues. CDR3 bases: TGTGCCAGCAGCCTTGTCGGGGACACCCATCAGCCCCAGCATTTT. Translated, it gives CASSLVGDTHQPQHF.

The rearrangement joins TRBV6-5 to TRBJ1-2; TRBD1 matches 9 bases. The V and J ends lost 6 bases and 7 bases, in that order; junction bases with no gene match: 12. This CDR3 has 15 residues. The germline gives CDR1 MNHEY, CDR2 SVGAGI. CDR3 amino acids: CASSRQQGASRGYTF. CDR3 nucleotides: TGTGCCAGCAGCCGACAACAGGGGGCCTCGCGTGGCTACACCTTC.

The chain joins TRBV9 to TRBJ2-5, with D possibly TRBD2 on 5 matching bases. V lost 4 bases, J lost 1 base, and 20 bases lay in between. The CDR3 consists of 17 residues. CDR1 is SGDLS, CDR2 YYNGEE, per germline. CDR3 DNA sequence: TGTGCCAGCAGCCATCTGGGCGGGTGGACCCCCCAAGAGACCCAGTACTTC. Its translation: CASSHLGGWTPQETQYF.

This chain uses TRBV6-5 with TRBJ2-1; tentative D call: TRBD2 (6 bases). The germline V gene encodes CDR1 MNHEY and CDR2 SVGAGI. CDR3 length equals 13 residues. V was trimmed by 6 bases and J by 6 bases, leaving 12 bases between them. The CDR3 here is CASRGGIVNEQFF. In DNA, the CDR3 is TGTGCCAGCAGGGGGGGAATTGTCAATGAGCAGTTCTTC.

The rearrangement uses TRBV2 and TRBJ2-2; the D gene is possibly TRBD1 (5 bases). The germline V gene encodes CDR1 SNHLY and CDR2 FYNNEI. The V end lost 4 bases, the J end lost 1 base, and 10 bases lay between the germline ends. The CDR3 loop spans 15 amino acids. The CDR3 loop reads CASSGDRKNTGELFF. CDR3 coding DNA: TGTGCCAGCAGTGGTGACAGAAAGAACACCGGGGAGCTGTTTTTT.

This clone has just a few counts. The chain carries TRBV6-1 and TRBJ1-6, with 8 bases identical to TRBD1. CDR1 and CDR2 from the germline V gene are MNHNS and SASEGT. The CDR3 is made up of 15 amino acids. J gave up 14 bases and V 0 bases, and 9 bases lay outside the gene matches. CDR3 loop: CASSEALTGGNTLHF. In DNA form, the CDR3 reads TGTGCCAGCAGTGAAGCGCTCACAGGGGGTAACACCCTCCACTTT.

V gene TRBV7-9 combines with J gene TRBJ2-5; D possibly corresponds to TRBD1 (5 bases). This CDR3 contains 14 residues. Germline CDR1 is SEHNR and CDR2 is FQNEAQ (reference sequence). Trimming took 0 bases from V and 3 from J, leaving 8 bases between them. CDR3 coding DNA: TGTGCCAGCAGCTTAGCCTACAGGAAAGAGACCCAGTACTTC. Its protein is CASSLAYRKETQYF.

The genes are TRBV15 and TRBJ1-4; 10 bases line up with TRBD1. J gave up 8 bases and V 5 bases, and 5 bases lay outside the gene matches. The CDR3 is 14 residues long. Germline CDR1 reads LNHNV; CDR2 reads YYDKDF (reference sequence). The CDR3 region has the DNA TGTGCCACCAGCCGACAGGGGGCGCAGGAAAAACTGTTTTTT. Translated: CATSRQGAQEKLFF.

The chain uses TRBV11-3 and TRBJ1-6, with a possible D match to TRBD1 (5 bases). The V end lost 1 base, the J end lost 7 bases, and 17 bases lay between the germline ends. The CDR3 runs 17 residues. CDR1 is SGHNT, CDR2 YENEEA, per germline. CDR3 region: CASSLGEPGRENSPLHF. DNA of the CDR3: TGTGCCAGCAGCTTAGGCGAGCCGGGACGGGAGAATTCACCCCTCCACTTT.

The CDR3 coding sequence is TGTGCCAGCAGTTTACCCGCAGGGTATGGCTACACCTTC. This sequence encodes CASSLPAGYGYTF. The chain carries TRBV28 and TRBJ1-2; maybe TRBD1 (5 bases). The CDR3 has 13 residues. The V and J ends lost 2 bases and 5 bases respectively, with 9 bases between them. Germline V gives CDR1 MDHEN, CDR2 SYDVKM.

The chain couples TRBV24-1 to TRBJ2-1, with 11 bases lining up with TRBD2. Germline V gene lookup returns CDR1 KGHDR and CDR2 SFDVKD. With V trimmed by 3 bases and J by 3 bases, 6 bases remained unmatched. This CDR3 is built from 17 residues. CDR3 in DNA: TGTGCCACCAGTGATCCGAGGACTAGCGGGTACTACAATGAGCAGTTCTTC. Its translation is CATSDPRTSGYYNEQFF.

This clone has a single count. The chain uses TRBV5-1 and TRBJ1-2, with D perhaps TRBD1 (5 bases). Per germline, CDR1 SGHRS and CDR2 YFSETQ. This CDR3 is 14 amino acids long. The V end lost 3 bases, the J end lost 8 bases, and 17 bases lay between the germline ends. This chain's CDR3 is CASSWTSPNGGYTF. The CDR3 DNA follows: TGCGCCAGCAGCTGGACATCCCCCAACGGGGGCTACACCTTC. The whole variable domain, remainder taken from reference TRBV5-1 and TRBJ1-2, is KAGVTQTPRYLIKTRGQQVTLSCSPISGHRSVSWYQQTPGQGLQFLFEYFSETQRNKGNFPGRFSGRQFSNSRSEMNVSTLELGDSALYLCASSWTSPNGGYTFGSGTRLTVV.

The J gene is TRBJ1-1, the V gene TRBV7-9, with 7 bases fitting TRBD1. After removal of 2 bases from V and 3 bases from J, the junction contained 6 bases not matched to a gene. This CDR3 spans 15 amino acids. Germline CDR1 reads SEHNR; CDR2 reads FQNEAQ (reference sequence). CDR3 bases: TGTGCCAGCAGCTTACAGGGGGTGGGGGACACTGAAGCTTTCTTT. It yields the protein CASSLQGVGDTEAFF.

V is TRBV10-3 and J is TRBJ1-3; 8 bases line up with TRBD1. This CDR3 comprises 15 residues. Germline CDR1 ENHRY, CDR2 SYGVKD. Trimming at V came to 7 bases and at J to 2 bases, leaving 7 bases not matched to a gene. The CDR3 here is CAITDRGFTGNTIYF. CDR3 in DNA: TGTGCCATCACCGACAGGGGTTTTACTGGAAACACCATATATTTT.

The chain has TRBV5-6 and TRBJ2-4, with a possible D match to TRBD2 (6 bases). This CDR3 has 14 residues. Germline loops: CDR1 SGHDT, CDR2 YYEEEE. V was trimmed by 4 bases and J by 1 base, leaving 9 bases between them. CDR3 sequence reads: CASSPGGAKNIQYF. The DNA for the CDR3 is TGTGCCAGCAGCCCCGGAGGGGCCAAAAACATTCAGTACTTC. Together with reference TRBV5-6 and TRBJ2-4, the CDR3 gives the full variable domain: DAGVTQSPTHLIKTRGQQVTLRCSPKSGHDTVSWYQQALGQGPQFIFQYYEEEERQRGNFPDRFSGHQFPNYSSELNVNALLLGDSALYLCASSPGGAKNIQYFGAGTRLSVL.

This sequence joins TRBV9 and TRBJ1-4; D remains unclear. CDR3 length: 13 residues. The germline V gene encodes CDR1 SGDLS and CDR2 YYNGEE. The V and J ends lost 4 bases and 4 bases respectively, with 8 bases between them. CDR3 coding DNA: TGTGCCAGCAGCATCCGGGATAATGAAAAACTGTTTTTT. Its translation is CASSIRDNEKLFF.

This clone was counted only a few times. The rearrangement links TRBV7-9 to TRBJ2-1; TRBD2 is a possible D gene (6 bases). Germline V gene lookup returns CDR1 SEHNR and CDR2 FQNEAQ (reference sequence). This CDR3 spans 14 amino acids. V lost 5 bases and J lost 8, with 16 bases in between. CDR3: CASSPRRVADEQFF. The CDR3 coding sequence is TGTGCCAGCAGCCCCCGTAGAGTAGCGGATGAGCAGTTCTTC.